The clone carrying this TCR beta chain was seen repeatedly, ten times or more. Its cognate antigen is unknown. The CDR3 contains 15 residues. The V end was cut by 2 bases, the J end by 1 base, with 12 bases between. In germline, CDR1 is ENHRY, CDR2 SYGVKD. This entry is derived from a study of T-cell reconstitution after alpha-beta-depleted transplantation in children. It was with unique molecular identifiers that the TCRbeta library was prepared. TCRdb ran MiXCR on the PCR reads and lists one entry per CDR3 protein. Among approximately 630,000 distinct CDR3 sequences listed, around 12% were seen once. Study conclusions and caveats: The origin of alpha-beta T cells about two months after transplant was reportedly several hundred expanded graft clones. T-cell counts and diversity at one year post-transplant came mainly from newly produced T cells. Recipient T cells and thymic progenitors that survived were the source of the high TCRbeta diversity seen at day 60 in some patients.

The clonotype comes from a girl aged 2 to 10 with congenital amegakaryocytic thrombocytopenia, due to receive a stem cell transplant. The chain combines TRBV10-3 with TRBJ2-7, with D possibly matching TRBD2 (5 bases). Source: PBMCs, taken before TCRalphabeta/CD19-depleted stem cell transplant. CDR3 sequence: CAISEGPRGSYEQYF. CDR3 coding DNA: TGTGCCATCAGTGAGGGCCCGCGCGGGTCCTACGAGCAGTACTTC.